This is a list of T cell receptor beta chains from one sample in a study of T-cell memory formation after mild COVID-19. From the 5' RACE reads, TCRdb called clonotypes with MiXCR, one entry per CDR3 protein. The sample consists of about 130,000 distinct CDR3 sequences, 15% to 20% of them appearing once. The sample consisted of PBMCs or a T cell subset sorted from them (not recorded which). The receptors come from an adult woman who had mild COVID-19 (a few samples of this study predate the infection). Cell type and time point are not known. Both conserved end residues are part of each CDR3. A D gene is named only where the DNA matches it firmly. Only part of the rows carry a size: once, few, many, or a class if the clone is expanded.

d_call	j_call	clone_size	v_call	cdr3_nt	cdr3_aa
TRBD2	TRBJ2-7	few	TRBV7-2	TGTGCCAGCAGCTTAAAGGCTAGCGGGCGCTGGGAGCAGTACTTC	CASSLKASGRWEQYF
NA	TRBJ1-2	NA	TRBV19	TGTGCCAGTAGTATCAGTAAGTTGGGACATGGCTACACCTTC	CASSISKLGHGYTF
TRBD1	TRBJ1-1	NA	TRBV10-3	TGTGCCATCAGTGAGTCACAGGGGTTCCGGGGCGACACTGAAGCTTTCTTT	CAISESQGFRGDTEAFF
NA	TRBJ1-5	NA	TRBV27	TGTGCCAGCAGTTTAAACCTTGCTGGGAATCAGCCCCAGCATTTT	CASSLNLAGNQPQHF
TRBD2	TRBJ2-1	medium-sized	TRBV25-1	TGTGCCAGCAGCGCCCCGCGGGAAGCGGGAGGCGATCCGGAGCAGTTCTTC	CASSAPREAGGDPEQFF
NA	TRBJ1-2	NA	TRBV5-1	TGCGCCAGCAGCTTGGGACAGGCCTTGGGCTACACCTTC	CASSLGQALGYTF
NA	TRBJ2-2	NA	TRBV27	TGTGCCAGCAGTTTTCCAACCGGGGAGCTGTTTTTT	CASSFPTGELFF
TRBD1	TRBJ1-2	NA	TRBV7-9	TGTGCCAGCAGCTTAGCGCTACAGGGGGCCCTAGCCTACACCTTC	CASSLALQGALAYTF
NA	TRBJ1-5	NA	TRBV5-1	TGCGCCAGCAGCTTGGTCCCCTATCAGCCCCAGCATTTT	CASSLVPYQPQHF
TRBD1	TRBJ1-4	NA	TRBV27	TGTGCCAGCGGGGACAGTTACGCTGCAACTAATGAAAAACTGTTTTTT	CASGDSYAATNEKLFF
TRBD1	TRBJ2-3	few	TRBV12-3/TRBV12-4	TGTGCCAGCAGTTTATGGACAGGGGGCATAGATACGCAGTATTTT	CASSLWTGGIDTQYF
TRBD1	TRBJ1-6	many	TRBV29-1	TGCAGCGTTGAGGGACAGGGGCACCTCCACTTT	CSVEGQGHLHF
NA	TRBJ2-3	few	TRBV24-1	TGTGCCACTCCGGGGGCGGTCGGCACAGATACGCAGTATTTT	CATPGAVGTDTQYF
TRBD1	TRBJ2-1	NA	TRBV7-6	TGTGCCAGCAGCTCGGGACAGGGTTTGTACGCTGAGCAGTTCTTC	CASSSGQGLYAEQFF
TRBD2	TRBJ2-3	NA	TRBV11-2	TGTGCCAGCATCCAAGGGCGGGGAGCGGGAGGGCGGGCAGATACGCAGTATTTT	CASIQGRGAGGRADTQYF
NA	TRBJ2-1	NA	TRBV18	TGTGCCAGCTCACCAACAGGGCTCAATGAGCAGTTCTTC	CASSPTGLNEQFF
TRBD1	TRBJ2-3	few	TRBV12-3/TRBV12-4	TGTGCCAGCAGTACATGGGACAGGAGCACAGATACGCAGTATTTT	CASSTWDRSTDTQYF
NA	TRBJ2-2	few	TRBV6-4	TGTGCCAGCAGTGACGGGGGCTTCGGGGCCGGGGAGCTGTTTTTT	CASSDGGFGAGELFF
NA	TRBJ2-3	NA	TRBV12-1	TGTGCCAGCAGCTTTGGGACGGCGGATACGCAGTATTTT	CASSFGTADTQYF
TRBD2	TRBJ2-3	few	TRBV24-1	TGTGCCACCAGTGACCCCGAGGGCGGGGGGGATTGGAGCACAGATACGCAGTATTTT	CATSDPEGGGDWSTDTQYF
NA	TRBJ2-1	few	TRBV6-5	TGTGCCAGCAGTTACAGTTATGAGCAGTTCTTC	CASSYSYEQFF
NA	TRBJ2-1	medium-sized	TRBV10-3	TGTGCCACCAGGGGGGGGGCGAGCGGGCCCCACAATGAGCAGTTCTTC	CATRGGASGPHNEQFF
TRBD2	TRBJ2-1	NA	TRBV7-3	TGTGCCAGCAGCTTGTTAGCGGGAGGGCCTCTGGATGAGCAGTTCTTC	CASSLLAGGPLDEQFF
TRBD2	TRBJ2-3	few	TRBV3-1	TGTGCCAGCAGCCAGACTAGCGGAAGCACAGATACGCAGTATTTT	CASSQTSGSTDTQYF
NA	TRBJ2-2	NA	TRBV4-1	TGCGCCAGCAGCCAGATTTCGAGACTAAACACCGGGGAGCTGTTTTTT	CASSQISRLNTGELFF
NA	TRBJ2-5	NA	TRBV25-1	TGTGCCAGCAGTGAATCGGGGGGCTCTAAAGAGACCCAGTACTTC	CASSESGGSKETQYF
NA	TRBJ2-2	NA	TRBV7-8	TGTGCCAGCAGCTTAAGGGCGGGAACGAACACCGGGGAGCTGTTTTTT	CASSLRAGTNTGELFF
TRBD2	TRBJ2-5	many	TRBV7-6	TGTGCCAGCAGCTTAGGGCGACTAGCGGAGGGGACCCAGTACTTC	CASSLGRLAEGTQYF
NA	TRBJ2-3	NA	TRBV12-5	TGTGCTAGTGGTTTGGTACTTGGCAGAAAAGGAGATACGCAGTATTTT	CASGLVLGRKGDTQYF
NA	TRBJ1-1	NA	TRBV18	TGTGCCAGCTCACCAGTCACTGAAGCTTTCTTT	CASSPVTEAFF
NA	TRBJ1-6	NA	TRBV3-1	TGTGCCAGCAGCCCCGGAGGCGGTGGGTTGCCATTCCCCCTCCACTTT	CASSPGGGGLPFPLHF
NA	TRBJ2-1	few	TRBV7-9	TGTGCCAGCAGCTTAAAGACTAGCTACAATGAGCAGTTCTTC	CASSLKTSYNEQFF
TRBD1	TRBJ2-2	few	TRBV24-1	TGTGCCACCAGTGATGCGGGACAGGGGAACACCGGGGAGCTGTTTTTT	CATSDAGQGNTGELFF
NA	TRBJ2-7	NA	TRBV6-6	TGTGCCAGCAGTTACTCGTTAGGGGTCTCATTCACCTACGAGCAGTACTTC	CASSYSLGVSFTYEQYF
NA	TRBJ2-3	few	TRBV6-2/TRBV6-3	TGTGCCAGCAGGATGACAGCCGGCACAGATACGCAGTATTTT	CASRMTAGTDTQYF